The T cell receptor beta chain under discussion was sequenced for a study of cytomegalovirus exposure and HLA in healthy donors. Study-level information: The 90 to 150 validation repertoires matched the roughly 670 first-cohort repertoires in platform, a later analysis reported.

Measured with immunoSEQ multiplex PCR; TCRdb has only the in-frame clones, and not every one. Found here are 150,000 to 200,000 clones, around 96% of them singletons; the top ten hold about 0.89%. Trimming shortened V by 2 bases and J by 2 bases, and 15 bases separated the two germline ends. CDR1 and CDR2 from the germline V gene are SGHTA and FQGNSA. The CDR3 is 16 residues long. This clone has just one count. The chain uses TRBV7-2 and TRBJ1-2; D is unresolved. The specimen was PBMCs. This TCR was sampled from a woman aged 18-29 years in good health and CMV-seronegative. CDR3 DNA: TGTGCCAGCAGCTTAAGGCGGACGGGAGGAAACTATGGCTACACCTTC. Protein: CASSLRRTGGNYGYTF.